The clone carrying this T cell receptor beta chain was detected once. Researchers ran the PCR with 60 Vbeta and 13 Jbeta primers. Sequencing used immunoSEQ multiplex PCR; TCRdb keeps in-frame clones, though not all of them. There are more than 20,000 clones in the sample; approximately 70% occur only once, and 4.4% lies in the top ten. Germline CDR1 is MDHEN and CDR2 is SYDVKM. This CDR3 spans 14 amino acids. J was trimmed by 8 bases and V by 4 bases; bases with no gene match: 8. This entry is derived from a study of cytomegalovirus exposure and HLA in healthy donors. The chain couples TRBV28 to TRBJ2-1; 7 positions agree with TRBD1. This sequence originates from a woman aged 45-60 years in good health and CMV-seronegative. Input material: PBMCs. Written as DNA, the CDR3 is TGTGCCAGCAGTTGGGCGACAGGGAGCTATGAGCAGTTCTTC. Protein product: CASSWATGSYEQFF.